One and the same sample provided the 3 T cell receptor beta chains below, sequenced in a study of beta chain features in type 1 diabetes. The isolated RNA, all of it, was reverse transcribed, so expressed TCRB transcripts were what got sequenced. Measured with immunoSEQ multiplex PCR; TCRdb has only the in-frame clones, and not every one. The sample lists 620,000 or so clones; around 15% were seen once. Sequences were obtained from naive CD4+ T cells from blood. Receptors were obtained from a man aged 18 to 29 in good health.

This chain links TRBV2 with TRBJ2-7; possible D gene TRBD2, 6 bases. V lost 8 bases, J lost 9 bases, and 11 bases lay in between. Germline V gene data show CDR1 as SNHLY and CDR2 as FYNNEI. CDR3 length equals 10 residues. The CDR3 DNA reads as TGTGCCAGCTCCGGGACTTGGCAGTACTTC. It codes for CASSGTWQYF.

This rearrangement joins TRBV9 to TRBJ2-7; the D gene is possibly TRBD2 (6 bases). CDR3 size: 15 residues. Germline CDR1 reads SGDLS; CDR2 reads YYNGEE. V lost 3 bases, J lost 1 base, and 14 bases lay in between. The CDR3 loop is CASSAWSRGSYEQYF. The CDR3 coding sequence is TGTGCCAGCAGCGCCTGGTCGCGGGGATCCTACGAGCAGTACTTC.

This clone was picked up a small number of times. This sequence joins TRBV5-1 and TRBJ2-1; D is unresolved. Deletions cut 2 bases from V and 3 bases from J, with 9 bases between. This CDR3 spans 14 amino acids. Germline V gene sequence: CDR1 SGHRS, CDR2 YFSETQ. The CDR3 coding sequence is TGCGCCAGCAGCTTAAGTCAGAGCTACAATGAGCAGTTCTTC. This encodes CASSLSQSYNEQFF.